This T cell receptor beta chain came from a study of blood T cell repertoires in COVID-19 (dated by TCRdb to the early 2020s). Study-level background: Samples covering the acute and convalescent phases of COVID-19 were provided by collaborators in the United States, Italy and Spain. Sample metadata almost always included a de-identified subject ID, COVID-19 status, age in years and sex. The samples were drawn from two sources: the first 160 participants of the ongoing ImmuneRACE study, and 1,200 or so subjects contributed by 6 global collaborators. The material from the prospective study consisted of cDNA or gDNA derived from T cells, B-cell-depleted T cells, or PBMCs. Deeply sampled blood TCRbeta repertoires from subjects exposed to, actively infected with, or recovered from COVID-19 were included in the dataset. Where available, HLA class I and class II types were taken from metadata supplied by the sample provider and were not determined by assay-based typing. The repertoires were made available in a free public database intended to serve as a resource for research on the immune response to SARS-CoV-2. General study outcomes and caveats: The quantity of clinical and demographic metadata differed by source and by participant and was supplied without curation.

TCRbeta CDR3 regions were amplified from genomic DNA by means of the immunoSEQ Assay, a bias-controlled multiplex PCR. Per the authors' processing: Nucleated cell counts per sample were estimated from amplification of reference gene primers within the assay. To quantify the absolute abundance of each unique TCRbeta CDR3 rearrangement, sequence reads were collapsed and filtered. For each sample, productive Simpson clonality was calculated as the square root of Simpson's diversity index across productive rearrangements. TCRdb took this table from immuneACCESS and kept in-frame rearrangements with V and J called. Such tables lack part of the clones; where checked against another copy, unresolved V genes explain under half of the gap, and the rest is unexplained. The V and J calls and clone size come from that table; D and trimming were worked out from the DNA. This sample is represented by under 200,000 clones; around nine tenths of them were singletons. The top ten constitute around 6% of the sample.

V ends up 0 bases short and J 8 bases short, with an unmatched junction base count of 7. Reading from cysteine to phenylalanine, the CDR3 counts 16 amino acids. The retained sequence is limited to the CDR3, 48 bases, with the frame set at the first base. CDR1 and CDR2 are read off the germline V gene as SGHRS and YFSETQ. The collaborating institutions used their own protocols to collect whole blood in K2EDTA tubes. For TCRbeta analysis, collaborators shipped samples in one of three forms: frozen whole blood, isolated PBMCs, or DNA extracted from either of those sample types. A remark on this clone: The antigen it recognizes is unknown. Within one base of it there is no much larger clone, and no base qualities were kept.

Material for sequencing was peripheral blood. The V and J genes are TRBV5-1 and TRBJ1-6; 8 bases in the junction line up with TRBD1. The TCR was taken from a man between 35 and 55 years old with active or convalescent COVID-19. The CDR3 reads as follows: CASSLDSQGAYSPLHF. The bases read TGCGCCAGCAGCTTGGATTCTCAGGGGGCTTATTCACCCCTCCACTTT.